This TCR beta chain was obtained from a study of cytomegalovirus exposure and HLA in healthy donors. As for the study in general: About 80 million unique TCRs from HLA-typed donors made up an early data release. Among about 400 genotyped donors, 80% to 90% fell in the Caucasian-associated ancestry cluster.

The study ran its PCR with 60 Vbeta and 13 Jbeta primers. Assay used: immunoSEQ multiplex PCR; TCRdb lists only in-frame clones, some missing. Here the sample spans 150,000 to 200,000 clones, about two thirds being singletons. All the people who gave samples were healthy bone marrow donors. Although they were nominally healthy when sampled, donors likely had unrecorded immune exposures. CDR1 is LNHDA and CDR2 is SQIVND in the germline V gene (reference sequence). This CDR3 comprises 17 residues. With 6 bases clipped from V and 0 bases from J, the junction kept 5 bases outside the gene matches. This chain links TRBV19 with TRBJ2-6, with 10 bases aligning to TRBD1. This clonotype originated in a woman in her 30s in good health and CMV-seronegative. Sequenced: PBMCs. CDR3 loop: CASSTRDRGSGANVLTF. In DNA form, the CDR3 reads TGTGCCAGTAGCACTCGGGACAGGGGCTCTGGGGCCAACGTCCTGACTTTC.